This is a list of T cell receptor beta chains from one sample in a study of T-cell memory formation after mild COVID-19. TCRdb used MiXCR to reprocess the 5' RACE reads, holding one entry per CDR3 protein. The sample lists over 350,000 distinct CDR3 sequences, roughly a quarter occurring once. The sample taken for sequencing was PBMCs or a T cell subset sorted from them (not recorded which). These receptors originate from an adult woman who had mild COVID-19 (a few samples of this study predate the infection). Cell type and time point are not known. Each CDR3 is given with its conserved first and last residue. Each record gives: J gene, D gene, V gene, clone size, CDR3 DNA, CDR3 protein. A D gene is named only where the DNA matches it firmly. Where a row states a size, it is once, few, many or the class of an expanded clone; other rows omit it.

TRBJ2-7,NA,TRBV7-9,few,TGTGCCAGCAGCTTAGACGGTGGGGCGGACGAGCAGTACTTC,CASSLDGGADEQYF
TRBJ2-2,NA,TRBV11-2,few,TGTGCCAGCAGCCCGGACGCTTTTGGGAACACCGGGGAGCTGTTTTTT,CASSPDAFGNTGELFF
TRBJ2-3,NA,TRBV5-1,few,TGCGCCAGCAGCTTGACAGGAGATAGCACAGATACGCAGTATTTT,CASSLTGDSTDTQYF
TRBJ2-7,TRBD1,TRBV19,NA,TGTGCCAGCACGATCGGGACAGGTTTGTCCTACGAGCAGTACTTC,CASTIGTGLSYEQYF
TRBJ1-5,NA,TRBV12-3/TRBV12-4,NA,TGTGCCAGCAGTTTAGGCCAGTATTATAGCAATCAGCCCCAGCATTTT,CASSLGQYYSNQPQHF
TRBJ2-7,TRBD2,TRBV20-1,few,TGCAGTTGTTTGTGGGAGGGTCCCTACGAGCAGTACTTC,CSCLWEGPYEQYF
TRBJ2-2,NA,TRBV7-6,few,TGTGCCAGCAGCTTCACTAGGACCGGGGAGCTGTTTTTT,CASSFTRTGELFF
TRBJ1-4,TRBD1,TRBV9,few,TGTGCCAGCAGTGACGGGACAGGGAATGAAAAACTGTTTTTT,CASSDGTGNEKLFF
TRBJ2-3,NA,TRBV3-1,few,TGTGCCAGCAGCCAAGATTTGGCCGGTACGCAGTATTTT,CASSQDLAGTQYF
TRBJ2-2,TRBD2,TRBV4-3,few,TGCGCCAGCAGCCAAGCGGCGGGGGCGAACACCGGGGAGCTGTTTTTT,CASSQAAGANTGELFF
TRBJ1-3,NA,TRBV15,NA,TGTGCCACCAGCAGAGATTACAGCTCTGGAAACACCATATATTTT,CATSRDYSSGNTIYF
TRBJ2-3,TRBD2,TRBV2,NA,TGTGCCAGCAGTCCCCTTAGCGGGCTAGCACTCACAGATACGCAGTATTTT,CASSPLSGLALTDTQYF